This T cell receptor (beta chain) derives from a study of blood T cell repertoires in COVID-19 (dated by TCRdb to the early 2020s). About the investigation overall: Samples from collaborators originated in the United States, Italy and Spain and spanned both the acute and convalescent phases of COVID-19. The material from the prospective study consisted of cDNA or gDNA derived from T cells, B-cell-depleted T cells, or PBMCs. The dataset comprised deeply sampled blood TCRbeta repertoires from subjects exposed to, actively infected with, or recovered from COVID-19. The repertoires were released in a freely available public database meant as a resource for research on the immune response to SARS-CoV-2. The samples were drawn from two sources: the first 160 participants of the ongoing ImmuneRACE study, and 1,000 to 1,500 subjects contributed by 6 global collaborators. Nearly every sample came with metadata listing a de-identified subject ID, COVID-19 status, age in years and sex. Where available, HLA class I and class II types were taken from metadata supplied by the sample provider and were not determined by assay-based typing.

The immunoSEQ Assay, a bias-controlled multiplex PCR, was used to amplify TCRbeta CDR3 regions from genomic DNA. From the authors' description of their analysis: The number of nucleated cells in each sample was estimated from the amplification of reference gene primers within the assay. To quantify the absolute abundance of each unique TCRbeta CDR3 rearrangement, sequence reads were collapsed and filtered. For each sample, productive Simpson clonality was calculated as the square root of Simpson's diversity index across productive rearrangements. This immuneACCESS table, as held by TCRdb, lists in-frame sequences with V and J called but not all clones. Of the missing ones, under half trace to an unresolved V gene in checked studies; the others have no known cause. V, J and clone size reflect that table, while D and trimming were determined from the DNA. In this sample the table shows 250,000 or so clones, around 86% of which occur a single time. 3% of the sample is held by the ten biggest clonotypes.

What the research found in general, with its limitations: The amount of clinical and demographic metadata varied by source and participant and was provided uncurated.

Each collaborating institution followed its own protocols to collect whole blood in K2EDTA tubes. For TCRbeta analysis, collaborators shipped samples as frozen whole blood, isolated PBMCs, or DNA extracted from either of those sample types. CDR1 MNHEY and CDR2 SVGEGT were looked up in the germline V gene. The CDR3 sequence holds 16 residues, the cysteine and phenylalanine included. Only the CDR3 DNA stays, 48 bases, in frame from base 1. Deletion took 0 bases off V and 4 bases off J, with a span of 15 bases between the germline ends. As concerns this clone: This clone's antigen is unknown. The sample holds no much larger clone one base away, and base qualities are not on file.

The sequence came from a woman aged 25 to 39 with active or convalescent COVID-19. Specimen: peripheral blood. The V gene is TRBV6-2 or TRBV6-3 and the J gene is TRBJ1-2, with the D gene not clear enough to name. The sequenced DNA is TGTGCCAGCAGTTACTCGATCGCCCGGGGATCCTATGGCTACACCTTC. It translates to CASSYSIARGSYGYTF.